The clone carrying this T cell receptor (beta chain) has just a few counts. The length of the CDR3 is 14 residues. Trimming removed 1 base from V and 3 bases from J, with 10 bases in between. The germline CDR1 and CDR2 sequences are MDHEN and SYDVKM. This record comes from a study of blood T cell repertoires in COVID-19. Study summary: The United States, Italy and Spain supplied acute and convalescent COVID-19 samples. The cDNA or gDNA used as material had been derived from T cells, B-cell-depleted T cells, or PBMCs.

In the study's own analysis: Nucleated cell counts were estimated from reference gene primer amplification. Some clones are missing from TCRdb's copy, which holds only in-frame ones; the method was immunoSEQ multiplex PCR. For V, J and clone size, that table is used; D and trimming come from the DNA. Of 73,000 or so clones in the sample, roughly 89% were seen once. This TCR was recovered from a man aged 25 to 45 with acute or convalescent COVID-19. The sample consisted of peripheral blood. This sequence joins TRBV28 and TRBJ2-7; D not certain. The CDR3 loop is CASSLSQRGYEQYF. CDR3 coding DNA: TGTGCCAGCAGTTTATCTCAGAGAGGCTACGAGCAGTACTTC.